Presented here are 29 T cell receptor beta chains from one specimen sequenced in a study of T cells after posttransplantation cyclophosphamide. Clones were sequenced by immunoSEQ multiplex PCR, and TCRdb holds only the in-frame ones, with some missing. The sample lists approximately 18,000 clones, roughly 85% occurring once. Sequences were obtained from memory CD4+ T cells sorted from blood. The source is a man younger than 40 in good health and a related stem cell transplant donor.

This clone was counted only a few times. The chain links TRBV4-3 to TRBJ2-3; TRBD1 matches 9 bases. The trim removed 2 bases at V and 0 bases at J, leaving 3 bases unmatched. The CDR3 runs 16 residues. The germline V gene has CDR1 LGHNA and CDR2 YSLEER. In nucleotides, the CDR3 is TGCGCCAGCAGCCAAAACACAGGGGGCAGCACAGATACGCAGTATTTT. This codes for CASSQNTGGSTDTQYF.

J is TRBJ2-7 and V is TRBV6-5; possible D gene TRBD1, 5 bases. The CDR3 covers 12 residues. CDR1 and CDR2 (germline): MNHEY, SVGAGI. The ends were cut back, 8 bases at V and 3 bases at J, with 11 bases in the middle. The CDR3 protein is CASFDRRYEQYF. CDR3 bases: TGTGCCAGCTTCGACAGACGCTACGAGCAGTACTTC.

The V gene is TRBV2, the J gene TRBJ1-2; D is unresolved. The germline V and J ends were trimmed by 3 bases and 0 bases, with 2 bases remaining between them. The CDR3 loop spans 12 amino acids. Germline V gives CDR1 SNHLY, CDR2 FYNNEI. This chain's CDR3 is CASSDSNYGYTF. The CDR3 nucleotides read TGTGCCAGCAGTGACTCTAACTATGGCTACACCTTC.

The chain links TRBV18 to TRBJ2-3; TRBD2 matches 12 bases. With 3 bases clipped from V and 1 base from J, the junction kept 5 bases outside the gene matches. The CDR3 is 17 residues long. Germline CDR1 reads KGHSH; CDR2 reads LQKENI. The CDR3 protein is CASSPASGGAGTDTQYF. CDR3 nucleotide sequence: TGTGCCAGCTCACCTGCTAGCGGGGGGGCCGGCACAGATACGCAGTATTTT.

The rearrangement uses TRBV5-1 and TRBJ1-1; 9 bases agree with TRBD1. This CDR3 contains 14 residues. Losses at the gene ends were 3 bases for V and 5 bases for J; bases not matched to a gene: 5. CDR1 is SGHRS, CDR2 YFSETQ, per germline. CDR3 amino acids: CASSWAGQGTEAFF. The CDR3 nucleotides are TGCGCCAGCAGCTGGGCGGGACAGGGAACTGAAGCTTTCTTT. Combining the CDR3 with reference TRBV5-1 and TRBJ1-1 gives the whole variable domain KAGVTQTPRYLIKTRGQQVTLSCSPISGHRSVSWYQQTPGQGLQFLFEYFSETQRNKGNFPGRFSGRQFSNSRSEMNVSTLELGDSALYLCASSWAGQGTEAFFGQGTRLTVV.

This chain joins TRBV27 and TRBJ2-7, with TRBD2 matching 7 bases. The CDR3 contains 18 residues. Per the germline V gene, CDR1 is MNHEY and CDR2 is SMNVEV (reference sequence). Trimming took 6 bases from V and 2 from J; bases not matched to a gene: 19. In DNA form, the CDR3 reads TGTGCCAGCAGCCCCCGAGGGGAGTCCACCCGGGGGGCCTACGAGCAGTACTTC. It encodes CASSPRGESTRGAYEQYF.

This chain links TRBV4-3 with TRBJ1-1; maybe TRBD1 (5 bases). This CDR3 contains 14 residues. V shed 2 bases and J shed 5 bases, with 12 bases lying between them. CDR1 is LGHNA and CDR2 is YSLEER in the germline V gene. Here the CDR3 reads CASSQSSGGTEAFF. The CDR3 region has the DNA TGCGCCAGCAGCCAATCGTCGGGGGGGACTGAAGCTTTCTTT.

CDR3: CASSESPKNIQYF. DNA for the CDR3: TGTGCCAGCAGCGAGTCTCCCAAAAACATTCAGTACTTC. The J gene is TRBJ2-4, the V gene TRBV6-4; D uncertain. CDR3 length: 13 amino acids. Germline CDR1 MRHNA, CDR2 SNTAGT. Trimming took 6 bases from V and 2 from J, leaving 8 bases between them.

The genes are TRBV7-9 and TRBJ1-6, with no clear D. CDR1 and CDR2 from the germline V gene are SEHNR and FQNEAQ (reference sequence). Trimming cost V 5 bases and J 9 bases, with 17 bases left between them. The CDR3 has 15 residues. The CDR3 sequence is CASSPDGEYGSPLHF. DNA of the CDR3: TGTGCCAGCAGCCCAGACGGGGAGTATGGTTCACCCCTCCACTTT. Variable domain in full (rest from reference TRBV7-9 and TRBJ1-6): DTGVSQNPRHKITKRGQNVTFRCDPISEHNRLYWYRQTLGQGPEFLTYFQNEAQLEKSRLLSDRFSAERPKGSFSTLEIQRTEQGDSAMYLCASSPDGEYGSPLHFGNGTRLTVT.

The J gene is TRBJ2-5, the V gene TRBV15; tentative D call: TRBD1 (6 bases). V was pared by 1 base and J by 0 bases, with 9 bases between. The CDR3 is 15 amino acids. The germline V gene has CDR1 LNHNV and CDR2 YYDKDF (reference sequence). In nucleotides, the CDR3 is TGTGCCACCAGCAGAGTCGACAGGTACCAAGAGACCCAGTACTTC. This gives the protein CATSRVDRYQETQYF. The variable domain in full, completed from reference TRBV15 and TRBJ2-5, reads DAMVIQNPRYQVTQFGKPVTLSCSQTLNHNVMYWYQQKSSQAPKLLFHYYDKDFNNEADTPDNFQSRRPNTSFCFLDIRSPGLGDTAMYLCATSRVDRYQETQYFGPGTRLLVL.

The chain uses TRBV2 and TRBJ1-5; D uncertain. The CDR3 has 14 residues. CDR1 and CDR2 from the germline V gene are SNHLY and FYNNEI. Between the trimmed V and J ends, which lost 3 bases and 0 bases, there was a span of 6 bases. The CDR3: CASSDRLSNQPQHF. CDR3 coding DNA: TGTGCCAGCAGTGACAGGCTTAGCAATCAGCCCCAGCATTTT.

Only one count was recorded for this clone. This chain connects TRBV15 to TRBJ2-7; D may be TRBD1 (6 bases). The CDR3 sequence is 13 residues long. Trimming cost V 4 bases and J 2 bases, with 9 bases left between them. Germline V lookup: CDR1 LNHNV, CDR2 YYDKDF (reference sequence). CDR3 amino acids: CATSMGAAYEQYF. The CDR3 DNA reads TGTGCCACCAGCATGGGGGCCGCCTACGAGCAGTACTTC.

The genes are TRBV19 and TRBJ1-2; 7 bases line up with TRBD1. Unmatched junction bases numbered 11, after V lost 9 bases and J lost 7 bases. CDR1 and CDR2 (germline): LNHDA, SQIVND (reference sequence). The CDR3 has 13 residues. CDR3 coding DNA: TGTGCCAGCACCGGGACAGCTATGGGTGGCTACACCTTC. This encodes CASTGTAMGGYTF.

The J gene is TRBJ2-7, the V gene TRBV9, with a weak D call TRBD1 (6 bases). Germline V gene data show CDR1 as SGDLS and CDR2 as YYNGEE. Trimming took off 3 bases at V and 4 bases at J, with 17 bases between the two ends. The CDR3 covers 15 residues. For the CDR3, the DNA is TGTGCCAGCAGCGAGGGGAGTCAGGGGTCGTACGAGCAGTACTTC. This codes for CASSEGSQGSYEQYF.

This clone was detected only a few times. The chain carries TRBV5-1 and TRBJ1-1; the D gene is possibly TRBD1 (5 bases). The CDR3 runs to 13 residues. CDR1 and CDR2 (germline): SGHRS, YFSETQ. CDR3 in amino acids: CATKEGSNTEAFF. DNA for the CDR3: TGCGCGACAAAGGAGGGGTCGAACACTGAAGCTTTCTTT.

This clone was seen only a few times. The chain is built from TRBV2 and TRBJ1-6, with TRBD1 as a possible D gene (5 bases). Between the trimmed V and J ends, which lost 7 bases and 6 bases, there was a span of 13 bases. The germline gives CDR1 SNHLY, CDR2 FYNNEI. This CDR3 is 14 amino acids long. CDR3 amino acids: CASTPDMANSPLHF. The CDR3 DNA follows: TGTGCCAGCACTCCGGACATGGCTAATTCACCCCTCCACTTT.

This clone was detected a few times. V gene TRBV7-2 combines with J gene TRBJ2-1, with D hard to call. Trimming pared 0 bases from V and 0 bases from J, leaving 9 bases between. The CDR3 spans 16 residues. Germline-derived CDR1 and CDR2 are SGHTA and FQGNSA. For the CDR3, the DNA is TGTGCCAGCAGCTTAGCGTTCGGGTCCTCCTACAATGAGCAGTTCTTC. Amino acid sequence: CASSLAFGSSYNEQFF.

J is TRBJ2-5 and V is TRBV2, with TRBD1 as a possible D gene (6 bases). CDR3 length: 14 residues. V lost 5 bases and J lost 7, with 17 bases in between. From germline, CDR1 is SNHLY and CDR2 FYNNEI. CDR3 in DNA: TGTGCCAGCAGTTTCGGACAGCTCCGGGGGACCCAGTACTTC. Amino acid sequence: CASSFGQLRGTQYF.

This CDR3 reads CASSSGGLAYEQYF. CDR3 sequence (DNA): TGTGCCAGCAGTTCCGGGGGACTAGCGTACGAGCAGTACTTC. The chain uses TRBV28 and TRBJ2-7; 10 bases line up with TRBD2. Trimming cost V 4 bases and J 4 bases; bases outside gene matches: 4. The CDR3 is 14 residues long. The germline CDR1 and CDR2 sequences are MDHEN and SYDVKM.

A word on this clone: The junction departs from germline at one end; a sequencing error may be responsible. CDR3 sequence (DNA): TGTGCCAGTATTTGGACTAGCGGGGGGGACAATGGGCAGTTCTTC. Protein product: CASIWTSGGDNGQFF. The chain carries TRBV11-2 and TRBJ2-1; 15 nucleotides align to TRBD2. The length of the CDR3 is 15 residues. From germline, CDR1 is SGHAT and CDR2 FQNNGV.

V and J are TRBV5-1 and TRBJ1-1; 9 nucleotides agree with TRBD1. J was trimmed by 4 bases and V by 4 bases; bases with no gene match: 2. The germline V gene has CDR1 SGHRS and CDR2 YFSETQ. CDR3 length: 13 amino acids. CDR3 loop: CASSPGQGTEAFF. The CDR3 bases are TGCGCCAGCAGCCCGGGACAGGGCACTGAAGCTTTCTTT.

The chain employs TRBV5-1 and TRBJ2-3; no reliable D call. The CDR3 spans 14 residues. Germline-derived CDR1 and CDR2 are SGHRS and YFSETQ. Trimming shortened V by 0 bases and J by 0 bases, and 5 bases separated the two germline ends. The chain's CDR3 is CASSLGQSTDTQYF. For the CDR3, the DNA is TGCGCCAGCAGCTTGGGGCAGAGCACAGATACGCAGTATTTT.

V and J are TRBV7-8 and TRBJ2-5; 8 bases map to TRBD1. Germline CDR1 is SGHVS and CDR2 is FQNEAQ. J gave up 10 bases and V 5 bases, and 15 bases lay outside the gene matches. CDR3 length: 15 amino acids. CDR3 bases: TGTGCCAGCAGCACGCCCAGGGGGCGTATCGCAGACCAGTACTTC. Its translation is CASSTPRGRIADQYF. The whole variable domain, filled in from reference TRBV7-8 and TRBJ2-5, reads GAGVSQSPRYKVAKRGQDVALRCDPISGHVSLFWYQQALGQGPEFLTYFQNEAQLDKSGLPSDRFFAERPEGSVSTLKIQRTQQEDSAVYLCASSTPRGRIADQYFGPGTRLLVL.

The chain employs TRBV29-1 and TRBJ2-7, with unresolved D. The CDR3 extends over 11 amino acids. Trimming shortened V by 5 bases and J by 2 bases, and 7 bases separated the two germline ends. CDR1 and CDR2 (germline): SQVTM, ANQGSEA. In DNA form, the CDR3 reads TGCAGCGTTCGAACAGCCTACGAGCAGTACTTC. It is translated as CSVRTAYEQYF.

This clone was detected only a few times. The chain joins TRBV21-1 to TRBJ1-5; TRBD1 is taken as the D call from the table, unchecked against the DNA. TRBV21-1 is classified as a pseudogene. The CDR3 extends over 16 amino acids. CDR3 nucleotide sequence: TGTGCCAGCAGCAAAGGTGGACAGTCTAGCAATCAGCCCCAGCATTTT. Translating gives CASSKGGQSSNQPQHF.

The V and J genes are TRBV5-4 and TRBJ2-5, with 16 bases aligning to TRBD2. CDR1 SGHNT and CDR2 YYREEE come from the germline V gene (reference sequence). Losses at the gene ends were 3 bases for V and 5 bases for J; bases not matched to a gene: 7. The CDR3 runs 17 residues. In nucleotides, the CDR3 is TGTGCCAGCAGCTCGGGACTAGCGGGGGGGCCGGGTGAGACCCAGTACTTC. It is translated as CASSSGLAGGPGETQYF.

The chain recombines TRBV19 with TRBJ2-7, with 14 bases identical to TRBD2. Germline assignment: CDR1 LNHDA and CDR2 SQIVND (reference sequence). J was trimmed by 7 bases and V by 7 bases; bases with no gene match: 6. The CDR3 loop spans 14 amino acids. CDR3 sequence reads: CASTSGLAGDEQYF. In nucleotides, the CDR3 is TGTGCCAGTACCTCGGGACTAGCGGGGGATGAGCAGTACTTC.

The gene calls are TRBV2 and TRBJ1-5; no clear D. The CDR3 has 15 residues. From germline, CDR1 is SNHLY and CDR2 FYNNEI. Between the trimmed V and J ends, which lost 0 bases and 7 bases, there was a span of 13 bases. The CDR3 coding sequence is TGTGCCAGCAGTGAAGCAGGAGGGTGGTGGCAGCCCCAGCATTTT. Translation: CASSEAGGWWQPQHF.

This clone turned up a few times. The chain employs TRBV11-2 and TRBJ1-3; D may be TRBD1 (6 bases). V was clipped by 5 bases and J by 0 bases, with 14 bases between them. This CDR3 comprises 16 residues. Per the germline V gene, CDR1 is SGHAT and CDR2 is FQNNGV. In nucleotides, the CDR3 is TGTGCCAGCAGCACCTTACAGGGCAACTCTGGAAACACCATATATTTT. Its translation is CASSTLQGNSGNTIYF.